The TCR beta chain described here comes from a study of blood T cell repertoires in COVID-19. CDR1 and CDR2 (germline): SGHTA, FQGTGA. Trimming took 0 bases from V and 4 from J; bases not matched to a gene: 13. The CDR3 is 18 amino acids. Profiled with immunoSEQ multiplex PCR; TCRdb holds only in-frame clones, not every one. The sample has 310,000 or so clones, over 80% seen once; the top ten hold 8.9%. The gene calls are TRBV7-3 and TRBJ2-3; 7 bases line up with TRBD2. The sequenced sample consisted of PBMCs or T cells enriched from blood (not recorded which). The sequence came from a woman under 30 who had recovered from COVID-19. CDR3: CASSLTRALAGDPDTQYF. CDR3 DNA sequence: TGTGCCAGCAGCTTAACTCGGGCGTTGGCGGGAGATCCAGATACGCAGTATTTT.